This T cell receptor (beta chain) was sequenced for a study of cytomegalovirus exposure and HLA in healthy donors. Study-wide results and caveats: With DRB1 most and HLA-C fewest, TCR association rates differed between HLA loci in a later analysis. Some segments of the V type, notably TRBV6-2 and TRBV6-3, were excluded as indistinguishable. As a later analysis showed, a missense DCLRE1C variant was linked to trimming of TCR beta V- and J-genes.

CDR3 size: 15 residues. The ends lost 6 bases at V and 4 bases at J; junction bases unmatched: 12. In germline, CDR1 is MNHEY, CDR2 SVGAGI. About this clone: Its antigen is as yet unknown.

It was with 60 Vbeta and 13 Jbeta primers that the PCR ran. The assay was immunoSEQ multiplex PCR, and TCRdb's table has in-frame clones only and misses some. This sample contains roughly 77,000 clones. The sample taken for sequencing was PBMCs. The gene calls are TRBV6-5 and TRBJ2-7, with TRBD1 matching over 7 bases. The clonotype originates from a female donor in good health and CMV-seropositive. The CDR3 sequence is CASSRTGATSYEQYF. The CDR3, as DNA: TGTGCCAGCAGCCGTACAGGGGCCACGAGTTACGAGCAGTACTTC.